A selection of T cell receptor beta chains follows, all from one sample in a study of shared clonotypes between healthy human individuals. TCRdb's table, derived via immunoSEQ multiplex PCR, lists solely in-frame clones and lacks some. The data contain approximately 350,000 clones, about 97% of them singletons. The sequenced sample consisted of memory CD8+ T cells sorted from blood. Every receptor here comes from a young man in good health. Both conserved end residues are part of each CDR3. A D gene is named only where the DNA matches it firmly. Clone size is given for some rows only: seen once, a few or many times, or a class if the clone is expanded.

d_gene	j_gene	v_gene	abundance	CDR3nt	CDR3aa
-	TRBJ1-1	TRBV9	-	TGTGCCAGCGGGAGGGGACTGAACACTGAAGCTTTCTTT	CASGRGLNTEAFF
-	TRBJ2-3	TRBV5-1	once	TGCGCCAGCAGCGGGACTCCCACAGATACGCAGTATTTT	CASSGTPTDTQYF
-	TRBJ1-5	TRBV28	-	TGTGCCAGCAGTTGGCAGCCCCAGCATTTT	CASSWQPQHF
TRBD1	TRBJ1-2	TRBV28	-	TGTGCCAGCAGTTTAACAGGGGCTTATGGCTACACCTTC	CASSLTGAYGYTF
-	TRBJ2-7	TRBV21-1	-	TGTGCCAGCAGCAAAGTGACTAGCCCGGCTCCTTCCTACGAGCAGTACTTC	CASSKVTSPAPSYEQYF
-	TRBJ1-2	TRBV2	-	TGTGCCAGCAGTGGAACAGGAATAGGCAGTGGCTACACCTTC	CASSGTGIGSGYTF
-	TRBJ2-5	TRBV7-2	-	TGTGCCAGCAGCTCCAAGGGGTTAGAGACCCAGTACTTC	CASSSKGLETQYF
-	TRBJ1-2	TRBV19	-	TGTGCCAGTAGTATAACCGGGAACGGCTACACCTTC	CASSITGNGYTF
TRBD1	TRBJ2-7	TRBV25-1	-	TGTGCCAGCAGTGAATATTTTGGACAGGGGTGGGACCAGCAGTACTTC	CASSEYFGQGWDQQYF
-	TRBJ2-3	TRBV15	-	TGTGCCACCAGCAGAGATACGAGAAGCACAGATACGCAGTATTTT	CATSRDTRSTDTQYF
-	TRBJ1-2	TRBV6-5	-	TGTGCCAGCAGTTACTCTTCACAGGTACTGAGCGGCTACACCTTC	CASSYSSQVLSGYTF
TRBD1	TRBJ2-1	TRBV6-6	-	TGTGCCAGCAGTTCCGATGACAGGGATGAGCAGTTCTTC	CASSSDDRDEQFF
TRBD1	TRBJ1-2	TRBV2	-	TGTGCCAGCAGGGACAGGGGGGGCTATGGCTACACCTTC	CASRDRGGYGYTF
TRBD1	TRBJ2-7	TRBV6-1	once	TGTGCCAGCAGTTTGACCGGGACAGGGGGCGACGAGCAGTACTTC	CASSLTGTGGDEQYF
TRBD1	TRBJ1-2	TRBV10-3	-	TGTGCCATCAACTCGGGTCCGGACAGGGTAAATACCTTC	CAINSGPDRVNTF
TRBD1	TRBJ2-7	TRBV30	-	TGTGCCTGGAGTGAGACTCCGCTCCGGGACAGTTTAAACGAGCAGTACTTC	CAWSETPLRDSLNEQYF
-	TRBJ1-1	TRBV25-1	-	TGTGCCAGCAGTGAATACAGAGGGAACACTGAAGCTTTCTTT	CASSEYRGNTEAFF
-	TRBJ2-1	TRBV7-6	-	TGTGCCAGCAGCTTAGTTTCTATAACTTACAATGAGCAGTTCTTC	CASSLVSITYNEQFF
-	TRBJ2-7	TRBV11-2	once	TGTGCCAGCAGCTTAGATCTAACACAACTCTCCTACGAGCAGTACTTC	CASSLDLTQLSYEQYF
TRBD1	TRBJ1-1	TRBV6-5	-	TGTGCCAGCAGTTACGGGACAGGGGGCACTGAAGCTTTCTTT	CASSYGTGGTEAFF
TRBD2	TRBJ2-1	TRBV7-2	-	TGTGCCAGCAGCTTCTCCCCTAGCGGTTACAATGAGCAGTTCTTC	CASSFSPSGYNEQFF
TRBD2	TRBJ2-1	TRBV2	-	TGTGCCAGCAGCTCCCCTAGCGGGAGGGCCTCCTACAATGAGCAGTTCTTC	CASSSPSGRASYNEQFF
-	TRBJ1-5	TRBV11-2	-	TGTGCCAGCAGCTTTGGGGATCAGCCCCAGCATTTT	CASSFGDQPQHF
-	TRBJ2-4	TRBV6-6	-	TGTGCCAGCAGTTCCTTGGACTCCCTAGCCAAAAACATTCAGTACTTC	CASSSLDSLAKNIQYF
-	TRBJ2-7	TRBV5-1	-	TGCGCCAGCAGCTCTATTCAGGGGATCATAAGGTACGAGCAGTACTTC	CASSSIQGIIRYEQYF
TRBD2	TRBJ2-1	TRBV2	-	TGTGCCAGCGAGGGACTAGCGGCTTCCAGCTCCTACAATGAGCAGTTCTTC	CASEGLAASSSYNEQFF
TRBD1	TRBJ2-5	TRBV28	-	TGTGCCAGCAGTTTCGGTCTCGGGTCCTGGGGACAGGGATTAGGAGAGACCCAGTACTTC	CASSFGLGSWGQGLGETQYF
-	TRBJ1-1	TRBV5-5	-	TGTGCCAGCAGCTCGAGCCTGACGGACATGAACACTGAAGCTTTCTTT	CASSSSLTDMNTEAFF
-	TRBJ2-5	TRBV12-5	-	TGTGCTAGTGGTTTGTCGGAGGAGACCCAGTACTTC	CASGLSEETQYF
-	TRBJ2-7	TRBV21-1	-	TGTGCCAGCAGCAAAGGAGGGGAGCGGGAGCGGCTAGCCATCGAGCAGTACTTC	CASSKGGERERLAIEQYF
-	TRBJ1-3	TRBV30	-	TGTGCCTGGAGTGTCTCGTACGGGGGTGCGGGAAACACCATATATTTT	CAWSVSYGGAGNTIYF
TRBD2	TRBJ2-1	TRBV5-1	-	TGCGCCAGCAGCGGGACTAGCTTTATCTCCTACAATGAGCAGTTCTTC	CASSGTSFISYNEQFF
-	TRBJ1-1	TRBV25-1	-	TGTGCCAGCAGTGAAGGCAGGGGAAATGAAGCTTTCTTT	CASSEGRGNEAFF
TRBD1	TRBJ2-7	TRBV7-2	once	TGTGCCAGCAGCTTAGCCCGGACAGGGTTAATCTACGAGCAGTACTTC	CASSLARTGLIYEQYF
-	TRBJ2-1	TRBV7-2	-	TGTGCCAGCAGCTTAGACTACAATGAGCAGTTCTTC	CASSLDYNEQFF
-	TRBJ2-7	TRBV10-3	-	TGTGCCATCAGTGACTCCCCCCGTCCCTACGAGCAGTACTTC	CAISDSPRPYEQYF
-	TRBJ1-1	TRBV18	-	TGTGCCAGCTCACCGGACAGACGTGCTGAAGCTTTCTTT	CASSPDRRAEAFF
TRBD1	TRBJ1-2	TRBV5-1	-	TGCGCCAGCAGCTCGACAGGGAACTATGGCTACACCTTC	CASSSTGNYGYTF
-	TRBJ2-6	TRBV19	once	TGTGCCAGCAAGGCCTTCTCTGGGGCCAACGTCCTGACTTTC	CASKAFSGANVLTF
-	TRBJ2-7	TRBV27	-	TGTGCCAGCAGTTTCCTAGCGAAGGGCGAGCAGTACTTC	CASSFLAKGEQYF
-	TRBJ2-7	TRBV10-1	-	TGCGCCAGCTCCGCCGGTCACAGAGACGAGCAGTACTTC	CASSAGHRDEQYF
-	TRBJ2-5	TRBV4-2	once	TGTGCCAGCAGCCAATCAGGGGGGCGCGAGACCCAGTACTTC	CASSQSGGRETQYF
-	TRBJ1-2	TRBV28	-	TGTGCCAGCAGTTTGGGGCAGGGAATGAATGGCTACACCTTC	CASSLGQGMNGYTF
-	TRBJ1-2	TRBV2	-	TGTGCCAGCAGTCAACAGGGCGATGATGGCTACACCTTC	CASSQQGDDGYTF
-	TRBJ1-1	TRBV30	few	TGTGCCTGGAGTACGGCCAGGGGAAACACTGAAGCTTTCTTT	CAWSTARGNTEAFF
-	TRBJ2-7	TRBV5-6	-	TGTGCCAGCAGCTTGTCTGGGCACTACGAGCAGTACTTC	CASSLSGHYEQYF
-	TRBJ2-2	TRBV5-6	-	TGTGCCAGCAGCTTGAACAGGCGGAACACCGGGGAGCTGTTTTTT	CASSLNRRNTGELFF
TRBD2	TRBJ2-7	TRBV28	-	TGTGCCAGCAGTCCGCCCCGGTGGGGACTAGCGGGAGGCGAGCAGTACTTC	CASSPPRWGLAGGEQYF
-	TRBJ1-5	TRBV19	-	TGTGCCAGTAGTACTCCCCTGGGGTGGGCCAATCAGCCCCAGCATTTT	CASSTPLGWANQPQHF
-	TRBJ2-3	TRBV18	-	TGTGCCAGCTCACCACCGGCCCACCCAGATACGCAGTATTTT	CASSPPAHPDTQYF